This T cell receptor (beta chain) was sequenced in a study of tumor-infiltrating lymphocytes in primary liver carcinoma. Study as a whole: Aged between 30 and 69 years, the patients were men and women. Notes on the study in general: Present in all five tumor regions were only about 8-25% of the top clones. Tumor region pairs overlapped more than did tumor-adjacent and tumor-blood pairs.

Total RNA amounting to approximately 460 ng was the source from which TCR beta cDNA was made with a constant-region primer. Construction of TCR beta libraries relied on three successive nested multiplex PCR rounds employing slightly modified ARM-PCR. Primers for the first two PCR rounds were TRBV1-TRBV30 forward primers and a C-beta reverse primer (roughly 9 cycles per round). TCRdb recomputed calls from the multiplex PCR reads with MiXCR, one row per CDR3 protein. This repertoire shows tens of thousands of distinct CDR3 sequences, less than 75% found once; its top ten account for less than 30%. In the case of this clonotype: The target antigen is unknown.

Unsorted bulk tissue (roughly 20-34 mg) underwent RNA and DNA co-extraction. At sampling, these chronic HBV carriers had received no treatment. Trimming left V 11 bases short and J 9 bases short, with 22 bases between. The germline gives CDR1 MNHEY, CDR2 SVGAGI. The CDR3 runs to 13 residues. V usage is TRBV6-5 and J usage is TRBJ1-2, with unresolved D. The receptor's source is a man in his forties with primary liver carcinoma and hepatitis B virus infection. The sequenced sample consisted of liver tumor tissue from sampling region 5. Subset defined: tumor region T5, tumor centre. The CDR3 reads CAGLRSSADSYTF. The CDR3 DNA is TGTGCCGGGCTCAGGTCCTCGGCGGATAGCTACACCTTC.